These 2 T cell receptor beta chains were sequenced from one sample in a study of T cells in Graves' hyperthyroidism and ophthalmopathy. What was amplified from RNA transcripts were TCR beta CDR3 regions. Researchers ran a first-round RT-PCR on the TCR CDR3 using the HTBI primer set. TCRdb called the multiplex PCR reads again in MiXCR, with one record for every CDR3 protein. The repertoire has approximately 400,000 distinct CDR3 sequences, around 15% of them found once; the top ten carry 25% to 30%. Sequencing input: blood. The receptors stem from a man aged 50-60 years with Graves' ophthalmopathy.

This clonotype appeared many times. The J gene is TRBJ2-5, the V gene TRBV7-6, with D unclear. V gave up 1 base and J gave up 5 bases, with 17 bases separating them. Germline assignment: CDR1 SGHVS and CDR2 FNYEAQ. The CDR3 length is 16 residues. The CDR3 bases are TGTGCCAGCAGCTTAGGTGGTCGAGACATCTGGGAGACCCAGTACTTC. It codes for CASSLGGRDIWETQYF.

The gene calls are TRBV20-1 and TRBJ1-2; perhaps TRBD1 as D (6 bases). This CDR3 has 18 residues. The germline V gene has CDR1 DFQATT and CDR2 SNEGSKA (reference sequence). Trimming left V 2 bases short and J 3 bases short, with 25 bases between. The CDR3 region has the DNA TGCAGTGCTAGATTTCCAGCCCTCCGCCGGGGGCCCCACTATGGCTACACCTTC. Protein sequence: CSARFPALRRGPHYGYTF.